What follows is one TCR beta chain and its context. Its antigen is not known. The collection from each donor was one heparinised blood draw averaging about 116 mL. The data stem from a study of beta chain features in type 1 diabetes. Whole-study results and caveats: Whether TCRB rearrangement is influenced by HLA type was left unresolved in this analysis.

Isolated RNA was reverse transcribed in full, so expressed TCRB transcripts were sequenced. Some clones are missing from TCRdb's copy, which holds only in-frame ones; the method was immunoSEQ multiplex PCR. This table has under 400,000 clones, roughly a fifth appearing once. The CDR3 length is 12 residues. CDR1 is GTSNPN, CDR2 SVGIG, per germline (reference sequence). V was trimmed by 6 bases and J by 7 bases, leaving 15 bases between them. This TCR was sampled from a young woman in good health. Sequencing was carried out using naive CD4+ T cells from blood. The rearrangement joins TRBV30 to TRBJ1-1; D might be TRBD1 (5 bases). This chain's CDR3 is CACQPQGFEAFF. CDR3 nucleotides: TGTGCCTGCCAACCCCAGGGTTTTGAAGCTTTCTTT.